These T cell receptor beta chains were read from a single sample in a study of T cells expressing NK-cell markers. TCRdb reprocessed the 5' RACE reads and stores each CDR3 protein as one record, lacking DNA. This repertoire includes roughly 180,000 distinct CDR3 sequences. Sequencing was carried out using blood T cells: a sorted CD56 or NKG2C T cell subset, CD4+ or CD8+ T cells, or bulk PBMC T cells (not recorded which). Every receptor here comes from a man aged 18 to 70 in good health. The CDR3 runs from the conserved cysteine through the conserved F or W.

TRBV7-2	TRBJ1-1	CASSFTGYTEAFF
TRBV7-9	TRBJ1-6	CASSHDRGMNSPLHF
TRBV7-9	TRBJ2-1	CASSQDGRSCFF
TRBV7-2	TRBJ2-5	CASSLWETAQETQYF
TRBV5-1	TRBJ2-3	CASRKGNDLTSTDTQYF
TRBV7-3	TRBJ2-1	CASSAGGRNEQFF
TRBV2	TRBJ2-3	CASSEFSGTDTQYF
TRBV7-4	TRBJ2-7	CASSLGASGGYEQYF
TRBV12-5	TRBJ1-3	CASGLTGGASGNTIYF
TRBV4-2	TRBJ2-3	CASSQGMTGGGKDTQYF
TRBV24-1	TRBJ2-1	CATSDLSGEPYNEQFF
TRBV7-9	TRBJ2-7	CASSPGPTYSSYEQYF
TRBV27	TRBJ1-5	CASSLSKSNQPQHF
TRBV15	TRBJ1-3	CATSREDRGNTIYF